This T cell receptor beta chain derives from a study of blood T cell repertoires in COVID-19. The table came from immunoSEQ multiplex PCR; TCRdb's copy has only in-frame clones and leaves some out. The data contain approximately 300,000 clones, over 80% of them singletons. Source material: peripheral blood. The TCR sequence derives from a woman in her forties or fifties with COVID-19, enrolled during active disease.

The CDR3 coding sequence is TGTGCATACGGACAGGACAATCAGCCCCAGCATTTT. It encodes CAYGQDNQPQHF. This chain joins TRBV6-5 and TRBJ1-5; 7 bases are shared with TRBD1. Germline lookup yields CDR1 MNHEY and CDR2 SVGAGI. The CDR3 length is 12 residues.